This TCR beta chain appears in the sequencing data of a study of cytomegalovirus exposure and HLA in healthy donors (dated by TCRdb to 2016 to 2017). Turning to the overall study: According to an earlier analysis of 450 to 650 of the donors, some 180 million T cells yielded 117 million unique TCR beta sequences and about 300 Gb of sequence data. The T cell repertoires of roughly 660 subjects were profiled by immunosequencing and related to cytomegalovirus serostatus. To decide whether each TCR beta V gene segment behaved as functional or pseudogenic, an earlier analysis of approximately 620 of the donors relied on high-throughput TCR beta sequencing. Alongside the repertoire data, information on donor age, sex, ethnicity and CMV serostatus was compiled. Roughly 300 gigabases of sequencing data and 70 million to 100 million unique TCR sequences made up an early release that covered nearly 650 HLA-typed donors. HLA typing covered class I and class II loci at four-digit resolution. Among around 400 genotyped donors of the cohort, an average of around 240,000 unique TCR beta nucleotide sequences were sequenced per donor, around a sixth of them non-productive. To predict cytomegalovirus infection status, the study combined high-throughput TCR immunosequencing, statistical association of individual TCRs with disease status, and machine learning. All discovery cohort repertoires had been generated using a single sequencing platform. To study patterns of TCR occurrence, a later analysis re-analyzed previously published TCR beta repertoires from 500 to 850 donors and added high-resolution HLA genotyping. The later analysis used no new phenotypic data to find candidate immune exposures, relying instead on TCR beta sequences and their occurrence across donors. Of the 398 genotyped donors, roughly 80% fell in the genetic ancestry cluster associated with self-reported Caucasian donors. The aim of the study was to test whether cataloging public T cell receptors could identify signatures of past pathogen exposure. Because of strong linkage in the cohort, roughly five DR-DQ haplotypes were treated as single units for association and clustering. In addition to the first cohort of hundreds of subjects, a separate validation cohort of around 110 different subjects was used. In a later genetic analysis, genome-wide SNP genotypes for about 65% of the roughly 700 donors were used, and that subset was treated as a discovery cohort. The number of donors typed differed by locus, with roughly 620-640 for A, B, C, DRB1 and DQB1, 522 for DQA1, about 610 for DPA1, and roughly 450 for DPB1. Here is what the overall study found, with its caveats: In a later analysis, the rate of TCR association differed among HLA loci, with DRB1 alleles having the most associated TCRs and HLA-C alleles having the fewest. The presence/absence analyses assumed that sequencing depth was roughly uniform across donors, and that assumption may not be true. When HLA alleles, especially DR and DQ, strongly co-occurred, attributing TCR associations to individual alleles was difficult. It was suggested by the authors that the approach could potentially be generalized to other disease states and immunological phenotypes. Most TCR sequences were seen in very few donors, while some public TCRs were found in many individuals. Immune exposure information for the cohort was limited to CMV serostatus. A group of highly shared sequence variants was considered likely to be a technical artifact of the sequencing pipeline. Cytomegalovirus status was reported to be diagnosed by the classifier with high specificity and sensitivity in both the original and validation cohorts. Correlated functional status among segregating V segments might reflect linkage disequilibrium, but an unknown experimental factor could not be ruled out. At a false discovery rate of 0.05, a later analysis linked under 20,000 TCR beta sequences to specific HLA alleles. Compared with equally common non-associated chains, HLA-associated TCR beta chains in a later analysis were more clonally expanded and had lower generation probabilities. In an earlier analysis of some 500 of the donors, most TCR beta V segments appeared in productive rearrangements about 87% or about 30% of the time, broadly matching IMGT annotations. A total of 150 or so TCR beta chains were listed by the study as associated with cytomegalovirus. A further reported finding was that TCR beta sequences accurately predicted the HLA-A and HLA-B alleles for most subjects in the first cohort. V-gene and J-gene trimming of TCR beta chains was associated with a missense DCLRE1C variant in a later genetic analysis, and the association was replicated in an independent cohort. A few of the identified cytomegalovirus-associated TCR beta chains were confirmed in vitro to be specific for cytomegalovirus antigens. Because some donors lacked HLA typing at each locus, the association tests relied only on the typed subset. The earlier analysis of 450 to 700 of the donors excluded 15 to 20 rarely observed V segments, including chromosome 9 orphons, because counts were too low. This cohort had only TCR beta chains sequenced, and the lack of alpha or paired-chain data limited which features could be detected. Compared with the 666-donor mean, donors in an Asian-associated ancestry cluster had fewer N-insertions in productive TCRs, according to a later genetic analysis. In a later analysis, most CMV-associated TCR beta chains were found to appear HLA-restricted, with HLA associations seemingly driven largely by CMV exposure. In a later analysis, several top co-occurrence clusters were reported to appear linked to parvovirus B19, influenza, CMV and Epstein-Barr virus.

The cohort comprised 670 or so healthy bone marrow donors. At the time of sampling, every cohort member was nominally healthy, though immune exposures that went unrecorded were likely present. The donor was CMV seronegative and belonged to the group of over 350 seronegative cohort members. Each donor provided a peripheral blood sample, and peripheral blood mononuclear cells were used for TCR beta sequencing. Genomic DNA extraction from the blood cell samples was performed with the Qiagen DNeasy Blood Extraction Kit. Library creation used the immunoSEQ multiplex PCR assay. For the multiplex PCR, a mixture combining 60 forward primers for TCR Vbeta segments and 13 reverse primers for TCR Jbeta segments was used. The CDR3 region of rearranged TCR beta genes was amplified from genomic DNA with a multiplex PCR assay. The Illumina HiSeq System was used to sequence the amplified TCR beta libraries as 87-base-pair reads. Per the authors' processing: Across the 666 repertoires, a later analysis counted roughly 84 million unique TCR beta chains, roughly 11 million of which were shared by at least two donors. Raw reads were error-corrected and collapsed into unique sequences by a nearest-neighbor algorithm in which closely related sequences were merged to remove PCR and sequencing errors. To assign V, D and J gene segments, CDR3 sequences were aligned to IMGT reference sequences. For a sequence to be retained, at least a six-nucleotide match to both a V gene segment and a J gene segment was required. A rearrangement counted as productive if the CDR3 had no stop codons and remained in frame with V and J, and every other rearrangement counted as non-productive. Following IMGT convention, CDR3 was defined as the stretch from the second conserved V-encoded cysteine up to the conserved J-encoded phenylalanine. The earlier analysis of about 500 of the donors excluded sequences that lacked an unambiguous match to a single V gene segment. An earlier analysis of a few hundred of the donors called V segments functional above 56.7% productive rearrangements and segregating when the between-donor standard deviation exceeded 5%. A statistical classification framework was developed to diagnose cytomegalovirus status using the catalog of TCR beta chain sequences. In a later analysis, TCR nucleotide sequences were compared against IMGT/GENE-DB human TR gene sequences so that V and J genes could be assigned. In a later analysis, CDR3 sequences and most-parsimonious VDJ recombination scenarios were assigned using the TCRdist pipeline. In a later analysis, every TCR beta chain was defined by the combination of its CDR3 amino acid sequence and its V-gene family, and reads without a unique V-gene family were dropped. In a later analysis, 550 to 650 highly shared, low-generation-probability nucleotide sequences were removed to address suspected cross-contamination and a sequencing artifact. In a later analysis, a clonal expansion index was calculated for each public chain from normalized within-repertoire ranks of inferred template counts. A later analysis computed generation probabilities with a VDJ recombination model fitted to out-of-frame rearrangements, and checked the results against IGoR. A later analysis scored TCR-TCR, TCR-HLA and TCR-CMV co-occurrence with hypergeometric tests, applying a repertoire-size bias correction to TCR pairs. False discovery rates were estimated in a later analysis by permuting HLA or CMV assignments 20 times. In a later analysis, co-occurring TCRs were grouped with DBSCAN, and TCRdist sequence similarity was added when clustering was performed within HLA-allele-positive subsets. Co-occurrence clustering excluded repertoires with fewer than 30,000 or more than 120,000 public chains, plus five with anomalous nucleotide sharing. What TCRdb holds here is the immuneACCESS table cut down to in-frame rearrangements. Part of the clones is not present; checked against another copy, under half of the missing clones reflect an unresolved V gene, and the others are unexplained. The V and J calls and clone size were taken over from that table, and D and trimming were inferred from the DNA. The sample contains 85,000 to 95,000 clones, less than 65% of them found a single time. Just under 6.5% of the sample rests with the top ten.

As regards this clone: Its target antigen remains unknown. No per-base quality is available; no much larger clone lies one base away.

This sequence was found in a woman in her 30s in good health and CMV-seronegative. The specimen was PBMCs.

The DNA is TGCGCCAGCAGCTTGCTGGGCAGAAATACGAACACTGAAGCTTTCTTT. Its coded protein is CASSLLGRNTNTEAFF. The sequence joins TRBV5-1 to TRBJ1-1; there is no confident call for the D gene. From the cysteine through the phenylalanine, the CDR3 covers 16 amino acids. The only DNA kept is the CDR3, 48 bases in frame from the first base. Cut back by 1 base and 1 base, the V and J ends lie 14 bases apart. As encoded in the germline V gene, CDR1 is SGHRS while CDR2 is YFSETQ.